The 5 T cell receptor beta chains listed next were all sequenced from one sample in a study of OX40 agonist ivuxolimab in advanced cancers. TCRdb keeps only in-frame clones here, not all; method: immunoSEQ multiplex PCR. The sample has more than 10,000 clones; under 90% are singletons. The starting material was CD4+ or CD8+ T cells sorted from blood, obtained in a trial of the OX40 agonist ivuxolimab. All receptors come from an adult with an advanced solid tumor such as melanoma, head and neck, liver or kidney cancer.

This clone was observed once. The J gene is TRBJ1-1, the V gene TRBV15; D is perhaps TRBD1 (6 bases). V was clipped by 7 bases and J by 4 bases, with 16 bases between them. Per the germline V gene, CDR1 is LNHNV and CDR2 is YYDKDF (reference sequence). The CDR3 is 14 amino acids. CDR3 coding DNA: TGTGCCACCACCACTCTTGAGGGGGGCACTGAAGCTTTCTTT. Protein: CATTTLEGGTEAFF.

The chain recombines TRBV6-5 with TRBJ2-7, with TRBD1 matching 9 bases. The ends lost 0 bases at V and 3 bases at J; junction bases unmatched: 0. The CDR3 has 14 amino acids. Germline V CDR1 and CDR2: MNHEY, SVGAGI. CDR3: CASSYSTGGYEQYF. The DNA of the CDR3 is TGTGCCAGCAGTTACTCGACAGGGGGCTACGAGCAGTACTTC.

The V and J genes are TRBV15 and TRBJ1-1, with a tentative D call TRBD1 (6 bases). In germline, CDR1 is LNHNV, CDR2 YYDKDF (reference sequence). This CDR3 comprises 14 residues. The germline V and J ends were trimmed by 3 bases and 0 bases, with 8 bases remaining between them. The CDR3: CATSRRGVNTEAFF. The DNA of the CDR3 is TGTGCCACCAGCAGGAGGGGGGTGAACACTGAAGCTTTCTTT.

The chain employs TRBV9 and TRBJ2-7, with a tentative D call TRBD1 (6 bases). V was clipped by 1 base and J by 2 bases, with 16 bases between them. The V gene's germline CDR1 is SGDLS and CDR2 YYNGEE. This CDR3 spans 16 amino acids. DNA of the CDR3: TGTGCCAGCAGCGTAACAAGACAGGTACCGACCTACGAGCAGTACTTC. Residues: CASSVTRQVPTYEQYF.

CDR3 DNA sequence: TGCGCCAGCAGCCCCGAGACAGGGGGCAATCAGCCCCAGCATTTT. Encoded protein: CASSPETGGNQPQHF. This sequence joins TRBV4-1 and TRBJ1-5; TRBD1 agrees at 8 bases. Per the germline V gene, CDR1 is MGHRA and CDR2 is YSYEKL. The CDR3 contains 15 residues. Unmatched junction bases numbered 4, after V lost 4 bases and J lost 2 bases.